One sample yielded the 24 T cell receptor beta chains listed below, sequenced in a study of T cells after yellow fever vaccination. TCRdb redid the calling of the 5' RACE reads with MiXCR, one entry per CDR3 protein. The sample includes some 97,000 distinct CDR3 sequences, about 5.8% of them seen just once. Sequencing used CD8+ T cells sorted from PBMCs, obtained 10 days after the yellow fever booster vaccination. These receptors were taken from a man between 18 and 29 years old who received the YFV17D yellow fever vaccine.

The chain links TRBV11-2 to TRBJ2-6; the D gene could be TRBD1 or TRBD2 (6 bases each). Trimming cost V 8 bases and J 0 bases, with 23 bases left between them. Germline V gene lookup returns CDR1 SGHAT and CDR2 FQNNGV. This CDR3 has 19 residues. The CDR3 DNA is TGTGCCAGCCGGGGGCTAGAGCTTGGGGCATTCTCTGGGGCCAACGTCCTGACTTTC. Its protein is CASRGLELGAFSGANVLTF.

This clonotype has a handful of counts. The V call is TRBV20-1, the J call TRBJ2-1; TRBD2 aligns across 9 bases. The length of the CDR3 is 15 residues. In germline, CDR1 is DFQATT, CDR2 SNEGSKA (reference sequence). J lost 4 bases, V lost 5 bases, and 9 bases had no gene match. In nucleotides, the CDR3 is TGCAGTGCTCCCCGGTCGGCGGGGGGGTACAATGAGCAGTTCTTC. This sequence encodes CSAPRSAGGYNEQFF.

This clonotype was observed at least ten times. CDR3 loop: CASSLRGVDGELFF. Written as DNA, the CDR3 is TGTGCCAGCAGTTTAAGAGGGGTGGACGGGGAGCTGTTTTTT. The rearrangement uses TRBV12-3 or TRBV12-4 and TRBJ2-2; D is tentatively TRBD1 or TRBD2 (5 bases each). Trimming removed 2 bases at V and 7 bases at J, with 11 bases between. CDR3 size: 14 residues.

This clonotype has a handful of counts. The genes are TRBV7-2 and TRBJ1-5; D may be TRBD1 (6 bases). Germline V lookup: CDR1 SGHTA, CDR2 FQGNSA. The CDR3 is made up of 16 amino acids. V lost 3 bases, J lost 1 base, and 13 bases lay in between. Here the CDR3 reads CASSFGGQLSNQPQHF. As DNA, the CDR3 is TGTGCCAGCAGCTTCGGGGGGCAGCTAAGCAATCAGCCCCAGCATTTT.

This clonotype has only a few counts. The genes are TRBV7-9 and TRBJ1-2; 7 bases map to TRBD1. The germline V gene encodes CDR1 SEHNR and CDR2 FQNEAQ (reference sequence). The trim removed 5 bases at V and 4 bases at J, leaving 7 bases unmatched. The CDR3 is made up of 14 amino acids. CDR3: CASSHGQDAYGYTF. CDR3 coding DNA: TGTGCCAGCAGCCATGGACAGGACGCCTATGGCTACACCTTC.

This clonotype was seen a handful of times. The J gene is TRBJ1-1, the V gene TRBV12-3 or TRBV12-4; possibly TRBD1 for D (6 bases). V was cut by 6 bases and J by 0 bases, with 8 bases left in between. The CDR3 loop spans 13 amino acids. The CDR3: CASSRGVNTEAFF. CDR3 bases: TGTGCCAGCAGCAGGGGAGTGAACACTGAAGCTTTCTTT.

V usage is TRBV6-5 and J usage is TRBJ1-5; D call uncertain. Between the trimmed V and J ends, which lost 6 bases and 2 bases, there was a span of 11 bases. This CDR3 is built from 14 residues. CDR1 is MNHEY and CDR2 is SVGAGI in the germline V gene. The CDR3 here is CASRQEGGNQPQHF. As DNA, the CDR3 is TGTGCCAGCAGACAAGAGGGAGGCAATCAGCCCCAGCATTTT.

The CDR3 sequence: CSAGNLAANSYEQYV. In DNA form, the CDR3 reads TGCAGTGCTGGCAATCTAGCGGCGAACTCCTACGAGCAGTACGTC. The V gene is TRBV20-1, the J gene TRBJ2-7; TRBD2 matches at 7 bases. Germline V gene data show CDR1 as DFQATT and CDR2 as SNEGSKA (reference sequence). V dropped 5 bases and J dropped 0; count of bases not matched to a gene: 10. CDR3 size: 15 residues.

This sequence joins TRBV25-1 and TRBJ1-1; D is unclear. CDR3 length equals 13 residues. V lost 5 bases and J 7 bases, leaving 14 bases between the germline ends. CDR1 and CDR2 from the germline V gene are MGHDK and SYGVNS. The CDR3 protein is CASSFSLNDEAFF. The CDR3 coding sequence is TGTGCCAGCAGTTTTAGTCTGAACGATGAAGCTTTCTTT.

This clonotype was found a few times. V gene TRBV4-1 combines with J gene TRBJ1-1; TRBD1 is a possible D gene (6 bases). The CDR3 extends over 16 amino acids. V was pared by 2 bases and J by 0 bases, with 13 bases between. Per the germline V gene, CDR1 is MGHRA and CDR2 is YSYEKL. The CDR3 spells CASSQRTEIMNTEAFF. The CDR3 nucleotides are TGCGCCAGCAGCCAACGGACAGAGATCATGAACACTGAAGCTTTCTTT.

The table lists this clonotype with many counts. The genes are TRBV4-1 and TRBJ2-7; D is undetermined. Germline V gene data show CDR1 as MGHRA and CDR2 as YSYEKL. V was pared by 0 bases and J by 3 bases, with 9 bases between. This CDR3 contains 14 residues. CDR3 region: CASSQEYSDYEQYF. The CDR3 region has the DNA TGCGCCAGCAGCCAAGAATACTCAGACTACGAGCAGTACTTC.

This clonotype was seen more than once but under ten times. CDR3 in amino acids: CASSIIRGSGIQYF. CDR3 nucleotide sequence: TGTGCCAGCAGCATCATCAGGGGGTCTGGCATTCAGTACTTC. V gene TRBV11-2 combines with J gene TRBJ2-4, with TRBD1 matching over 7 bases. J was trimmed by 9 bases and V by 5 bases; bases with no gene match: 10. The CDR3 totals 14 residues. Germline CDR1 reads SGHAT; CDR2 reads FQNNGV. The complete variable domain, with remaining parts taken from reference TRBV11-2 and TRBJ2-4, reads EAGVAQSPRYKIIEKRQSVAFWCNPISGHATLYWYQQILGQGPKLLIQFQNNGVVDDSQLPKDRFSAERLKGVDSTLKIQPAKLEDSAVYLCASSIIRGSGIQYFGAGTRLSVL.

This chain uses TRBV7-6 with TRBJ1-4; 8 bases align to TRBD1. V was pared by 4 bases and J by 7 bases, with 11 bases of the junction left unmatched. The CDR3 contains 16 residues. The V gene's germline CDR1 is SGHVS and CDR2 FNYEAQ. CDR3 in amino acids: CASSYSPGQASEKLFF. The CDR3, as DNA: TGTGCCAGCAGCTATTCCCCGGGACAGGCCAGTGAAAAACTGTTTTTT.

Written as DNA, the CDR3 is TGTGCCAGCAGTCACAGGGCTACTTTGGCAGATACGCAGTATTTT. It translates to CASSHRATLADTQYF. V gene TRBV27 combines with J gene TRBJ2-3, with D possibly matching TRBD1 (6 bases). V was pared by 5 bases and J by 4 bases, with 16 bases between. The CDR3 consists of 15 residues. Germline lookup yields CDR1 MNHEY and CDR2 SMNVEV (reference sequence).

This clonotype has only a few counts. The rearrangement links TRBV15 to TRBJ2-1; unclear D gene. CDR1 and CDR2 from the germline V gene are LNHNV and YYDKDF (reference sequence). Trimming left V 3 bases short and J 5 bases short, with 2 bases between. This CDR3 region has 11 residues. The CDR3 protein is CATSSDNEQFF. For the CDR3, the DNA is TGTGCCACCAGCAGTGACAATGAGCAGTTCTTC.

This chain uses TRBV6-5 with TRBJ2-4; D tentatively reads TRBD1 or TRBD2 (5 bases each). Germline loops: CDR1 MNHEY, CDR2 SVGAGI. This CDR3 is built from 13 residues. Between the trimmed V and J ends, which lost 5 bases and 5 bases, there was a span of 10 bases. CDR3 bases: TGTGCCAGCAGTCACCGGGGACAAAACATTCAGTACTTC. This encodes CASSHRGQNIQYF.

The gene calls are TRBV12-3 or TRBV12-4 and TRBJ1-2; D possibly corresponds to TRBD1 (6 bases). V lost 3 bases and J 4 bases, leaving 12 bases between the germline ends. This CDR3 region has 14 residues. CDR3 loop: CASSLGRGSYGYTF. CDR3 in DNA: TGTGCCAGCAGTTTGGGCAGGGGCAGCTATGGCTACACCTTC.

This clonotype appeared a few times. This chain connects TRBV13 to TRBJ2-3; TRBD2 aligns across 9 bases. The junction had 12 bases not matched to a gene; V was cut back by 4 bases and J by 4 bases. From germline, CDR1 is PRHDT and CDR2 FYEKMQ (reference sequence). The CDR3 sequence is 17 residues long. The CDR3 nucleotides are TGTGCCAGCAGCTCCTCCGGTCTAGCGGGGTCCGCAGATACGCAGTATTTT. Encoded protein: CASSSSGLAGSADTQYF. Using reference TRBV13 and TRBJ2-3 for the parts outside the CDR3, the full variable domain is AAGVIQSPRHLIKEKRETATLKCYPIPRHDTVYWYQQGPGQDPQFLISFYEKMQSDKGSIPDRFSAQQFSDYHSELNMSSLELGDSALYFCASSSSGLAGSADTQYFGPGTRLTVL.

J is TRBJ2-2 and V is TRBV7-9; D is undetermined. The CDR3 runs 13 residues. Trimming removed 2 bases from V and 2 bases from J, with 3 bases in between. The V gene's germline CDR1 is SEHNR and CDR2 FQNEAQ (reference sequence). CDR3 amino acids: CASSLSNTGELFF. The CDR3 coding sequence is TGTGCCAGCAGCTTAAGTAACACCGGGGAGCTGTTTTTT.

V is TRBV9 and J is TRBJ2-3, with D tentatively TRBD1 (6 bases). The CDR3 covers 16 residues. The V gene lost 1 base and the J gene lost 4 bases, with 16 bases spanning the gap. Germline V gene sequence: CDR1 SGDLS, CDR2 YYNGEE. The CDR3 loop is CASSVKGVLTSDTQYF. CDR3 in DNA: TGTGCCAGCAGCGTAAAGGGGGTCCTCACCTCAGATACGCAGTATTTT.

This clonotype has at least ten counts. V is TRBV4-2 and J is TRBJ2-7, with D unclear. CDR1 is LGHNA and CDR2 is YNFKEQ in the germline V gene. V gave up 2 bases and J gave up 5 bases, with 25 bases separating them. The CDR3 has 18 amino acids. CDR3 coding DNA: TGTGCCAGCAGCCAAATGGGCTATCAGGTTCAAAGGTGGCACGAGCAGTACGTC. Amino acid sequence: CASSQMGYQVQRWHEQYV.

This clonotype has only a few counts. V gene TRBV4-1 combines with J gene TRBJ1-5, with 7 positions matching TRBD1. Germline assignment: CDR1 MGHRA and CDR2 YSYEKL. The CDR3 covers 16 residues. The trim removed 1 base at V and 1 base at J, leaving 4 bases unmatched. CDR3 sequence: CASSQGRGLSNQPQHF. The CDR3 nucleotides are TGCGCCAGCAGCCAAGGTAGGGGGCTAAGCAATCAGCCCCAGCATTTT.

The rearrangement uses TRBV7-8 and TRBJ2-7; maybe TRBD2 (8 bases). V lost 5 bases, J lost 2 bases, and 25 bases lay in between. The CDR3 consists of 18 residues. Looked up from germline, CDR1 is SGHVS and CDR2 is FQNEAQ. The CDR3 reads CASSRFGGEGARAYEQYV. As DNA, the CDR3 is TGTGCCAGCAGCCGATTCGGGGGGGAGGGGGCAAGGGCCTACGAGCAGTACGTC.

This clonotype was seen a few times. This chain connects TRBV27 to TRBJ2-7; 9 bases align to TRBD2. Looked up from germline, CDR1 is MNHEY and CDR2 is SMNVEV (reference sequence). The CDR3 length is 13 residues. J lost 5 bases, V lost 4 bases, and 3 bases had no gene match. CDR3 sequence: CASSSRGGDEQYF. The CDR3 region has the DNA TGTGCCAGCAGTTCGCGGGGGGGAGACGAGCAGTACTTC.